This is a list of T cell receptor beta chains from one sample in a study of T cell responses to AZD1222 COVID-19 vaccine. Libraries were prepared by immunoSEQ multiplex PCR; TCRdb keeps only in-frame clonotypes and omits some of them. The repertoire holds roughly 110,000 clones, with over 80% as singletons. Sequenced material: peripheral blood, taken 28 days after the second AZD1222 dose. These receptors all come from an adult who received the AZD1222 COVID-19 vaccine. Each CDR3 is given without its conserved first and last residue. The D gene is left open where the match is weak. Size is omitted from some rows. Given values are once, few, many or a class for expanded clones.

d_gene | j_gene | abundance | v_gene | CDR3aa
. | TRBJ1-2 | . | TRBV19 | ASLEGNYGYT
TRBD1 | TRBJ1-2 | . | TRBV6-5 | ASSLRGLRNGYT
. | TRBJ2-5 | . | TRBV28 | ASSLTGVIQETQY
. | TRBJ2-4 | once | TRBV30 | AWSEQGKNIQY
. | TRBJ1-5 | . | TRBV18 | ASSPGRAGREQPQH
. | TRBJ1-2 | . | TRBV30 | ALEGVKDYGYT
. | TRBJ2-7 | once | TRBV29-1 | SVEDPRSSSYEQY
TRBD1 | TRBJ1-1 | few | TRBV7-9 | ASSYGQAPMNTEAF
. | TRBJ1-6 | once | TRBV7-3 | ASTHNSPLH
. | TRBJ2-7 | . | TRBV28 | ASSLVGEQY
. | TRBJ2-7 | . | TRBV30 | AWTASGSEQY
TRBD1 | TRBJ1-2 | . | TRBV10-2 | ASTGRQGYRWGYT
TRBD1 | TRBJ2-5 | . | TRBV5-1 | ASSPRTGEETQY
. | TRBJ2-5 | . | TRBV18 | ATSLRAPGEGETQY
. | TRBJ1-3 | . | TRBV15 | ATSRDRGAGGMSGNTIY
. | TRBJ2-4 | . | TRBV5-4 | ASSLEGGAAKNIQY
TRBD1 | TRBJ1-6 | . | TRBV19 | ASSGKGTVNSPLH
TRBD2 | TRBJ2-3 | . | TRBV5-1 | ASSLALAGSLGTQY
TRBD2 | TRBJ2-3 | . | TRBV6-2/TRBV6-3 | ASSYPFGGGATTDTQY
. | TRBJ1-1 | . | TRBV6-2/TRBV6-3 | ASSYSRKGFMNTEAF
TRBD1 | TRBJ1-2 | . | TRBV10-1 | ASNQGAEGYT
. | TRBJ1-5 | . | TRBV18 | ASSPQADNQPQH
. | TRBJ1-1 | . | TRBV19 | ASSTPGINTEAF
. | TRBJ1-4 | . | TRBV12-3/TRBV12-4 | ASRIATNEKLF
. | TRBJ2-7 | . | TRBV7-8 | ASSYYISYEQY
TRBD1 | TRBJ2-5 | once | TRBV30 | AWGQGETQY
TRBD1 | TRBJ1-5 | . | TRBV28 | ASSYSGTGGTGPQH
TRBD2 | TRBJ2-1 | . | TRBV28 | ASSLSGSSYNEQF
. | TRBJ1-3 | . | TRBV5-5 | ASSLDAGPPGNTIY
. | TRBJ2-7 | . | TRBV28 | AAQGVGYEQY
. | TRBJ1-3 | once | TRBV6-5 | ASRRAGAADTIY
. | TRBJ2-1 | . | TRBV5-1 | ASSLAAGYNEQF
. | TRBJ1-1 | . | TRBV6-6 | ASSYNALNTEAF
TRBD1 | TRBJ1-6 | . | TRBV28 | ASRQGSPLH
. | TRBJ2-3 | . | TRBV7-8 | ASSQPDSEVTDTQY
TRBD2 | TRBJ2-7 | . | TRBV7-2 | ASSLKAGAYEQY
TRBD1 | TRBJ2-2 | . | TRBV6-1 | ASSEWGQGTGELF
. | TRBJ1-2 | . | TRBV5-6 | ASSLVSGNNYGYT
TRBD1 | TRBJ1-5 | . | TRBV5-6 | ASSFSRGVNQPQH
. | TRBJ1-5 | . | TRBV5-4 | ASSLKGSGSRQPQH
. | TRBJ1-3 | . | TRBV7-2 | ASSLDSFPLSGNTIY
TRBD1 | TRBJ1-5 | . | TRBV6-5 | ASSETGGGNQPQH